These 22 T cell receptor beta chains came from one sample sequenced in a study of T cells in Graves' hyperthyroidism and ophthalmopathy. RNA transcripts yielded amplified TCR beta CDR3 regions. The primer set for the first-round RT-PCR of the TCR CDR3 was HTBI. One entry per CDR3 protein, called by TCRdb with MiXCR from the multiplex PCR reads. The table shows more than 20,000 distinct CDR3 sequences, with less than 65% occurring only once. Sequenced: blood. These TCRs come from a woman between 35 and 50 years old with Graves' hyperthyroidism that later progressed to Graves' ophthalmopathy.

Concerning this clonotype: Lacking the conserved final phenylalanine or tryptophan, this CDR3 likely reflects a read error. The DNA is omitted, as the CDR3 cannot be located on it reliably, and the CDR3 follows TCRdb's listing. V gene TRBV10-3 combines with J gene TRBJ2-2; the table assigns TRBD2, which was not confirmed against the DNA. The CDR3 is 14 amino acids in total, end residues counted. Germline V gene data show CDR1 as ENHRY and CDR2 as SYGVKD. The CDR3 loop is CAILSAGDTGELFL.

The J gene is TRBJ2-1, the V gene TRBV20-1, with 12 bases aligning to TRBD2. The CDR3 consists of 13 residues. The ends lost 5 bases at V and 7 bases at J; junction bases unmatched: 3. Germline V gives CDR1 DFQATT, CDR2 SNEGSKA (reference sequence). The CDR3 nucleotides read TGCAGTGCTTGGACTAGCGGGGTAAATGAGCAGTTCTTC. Translation: CSAWTSGVNEQFF.

The J gene is TRBJ1-1, the V gene TRBV2; no clear D gene. The CDR3 is 10 residues long. Per the germline V gene, CDR1 is SNHLY and CDR2 is FYNNEI. V was shortened by 4 bases and J by 7 bases, with 4 bases between the two germline ends. The CDR3 here is CASSVYEAFF. CDR3 nucleotide sequence: TGTGCCAGCAGTGTTTATGAAGCTTTCTTT.

The chain links TRBV5-1 to TRBJ2-1; 8 positions agree with TRBD1. With V trimmed by 3 bases and J by 8 bases, 7 bases remained unmatched. CDR1 is SGHRS, CDR2 YFSETQ, per germline. The CDR3 loop spans 14 amino acids. The CDR3 here is CASSSRTGTDEQFF. The CDR3 region has the DNA TGCGCCAGCAGCTCCCGGACAGGGACGGATGAGCAGTTCTTC.

The chain is built from TRBV11-2 and TRBJ2-2; D may be TRBD2 (6 bases). The CDR3 has 15 residues. The germline V and J ends were trimmed by 6 bases and 4 bases, with 15 bases remaining between them. Germline V gene lookup returns CDR1 SGHAT and CDR2 FQNNGV. In DNA, the CDR3 is TGTGCCAGCAGAATAGCGGTCGGTGGCACCGGGGAGCTGTTTTTT. Its protein is CASRIAVGGTGELFF. The full variable domain, with the rest looked up from reference TRBV11-2 and TRBJ2-2, is EAGVAQSPRYKIIEKRQSVAFWCNPISGHATLYWYQQILGQGPKLLIQFQNNGVVDDSQLPKDRFSAERLKGVDSTLKIQPAKLEDSAVYLCASRIAVGGTGELFFGEGSRLTVL.

The J gene is TRBJ2-1, the V gene TRBV5-1; the D gene is possibly TRBD2 (6 bases). The germline gives CDR1 SGHRS, CDR2 YFSETQ. Trimming pared 4 bases from V and 2 bases from J, leaving 13 bases between. The CDR3 sequence is 15 residues long. The CDR3 DNA reads as TGCGCCAGCAGCGCGGGGACTCCGACCTACAATGAGCAGTTCTTC. Its translation: CASSAGTPTYNEQFF. The entire variable domain, with the rest obtained from reference TRBV5-1 and TRBJ2-1, is as follows: KAGVTQTPRYLIKTRGQQVTLSCSPISGHRSVSWYQQTPGQGLQFLFEYFSETQRNKGNFPGRFSGRQFSNSRSEMNVSTLELGDSALYLCASSAGTPTYNEQFFGPGTRLTVL.

The V gene is TRBV5-1, the J gene TRBJ2-7, with 9 bases matching TRBD1. Germline V gives CDR1 SGHRS, CDR2 YFSETQ. The CDR3 extends over 15 amino acids. CDR3 residues: CVGSNTGGGVDEQYF. CDR3 sequence (DNA): TGCGTCGGCAGCAACACAGGGGGCGGTGTAGACGAGCAGTACTTC.

The chain is built from TRBV6-6 and TRBJ2-1, with 7 bases matching TRBD2. The J segment lost 9 bases and the V segment lost 6 bases, leaving 14 bases of the junction unmatched. This CDR3 contains 15 residues. Germline assignment: CDR1 MNHNY and CDR2 SVGAGI (reference sequence). The CDR3 coding sequence is TGTGCCAGCAGAGGGTTTCGGGGGGAGGTCAGTGAGCAGTTCTTC. This encodes CASRGFRGEVSEQFF.

The chain is built from TRBV19 and TRBJ1-2; 11 bases line up with TRBD1. The ends lost 7 bases at V and 8 bases at J; junction bases unmatched: 9. CDR3 length equals 14 residues. The germline CDR1 and CDR2 sequences are LNHDA and SQIVND (reference sequence). The CDR3 here is CASKPRDRGIGYTF. The CDR3 DNA follows: TGTGCCAGTAAGCCCCGGGACAGGGGGATCGGCTACACCTTC.

This rearrangement joins TRBV7-8 to TRBJ1-4; 9 nucleotides line up with TRBD1. With V trimmed by 4 bases and J by 5 bases, 5 bases remained unmatched. CDR1 and CDR2 from the germline V gene are SGHVS and FQNEAQ. The length of the CDR3 is 15 residues. The CDR3 loop reads CASSSHRGRNEKLFF. CDR3 DNA: TGTGCCAGCAGCTCACACAGGGGGCGGAATGAAAAACTGTTTTTT.

By share, this clonotype ranks as medium-sized. The chain links TRBV7-2 to TRBJ1-5; perhaps TRBD1 as D (6 bases). The CDR3 extends over 14 amino acids. Germline CDR1 and CDR2: SGHTA and FQGNSA. V dropped 4 bases and J dropped 6 bases, with 13 bases sitting between them. CDR3 region: CASSSYGGRQPQHF. CDR3 DNA: TGTGCCAGCAGCTCTTACGGGGGGCGTCAGCCCCAGCATTTT.

This clonotype was picked up a small number of times. The V call is TRBV9, the J call TRBJ2-1; 7 positions agree with TRBD1. The ends lost 1 base at V and 0 bases at J; junction bases unmatched: 1. This CDR3 has 15 residues. Germline CDR1 is SGDLS and CDR2 is YYNGEE. CDR3 region: CASSVRDSSYNEQFF. The CDR3 DNA reads as TGTGCCAGCAGCGTACGGGACAGCTCCTACAATGAGCAGTTCTTC. The variable domain in full, with the rest retrieved from reference TRBV9 and TRBJ2-1, is DSGVTQTPKHLITATGQRVTLRCSPRSGDLSVYWYQQSLDQGLQFLIQYYNGEERAKGNILERFSAQQFPDLHSELNLSSLELGDSALYFCASSVRDSSYNEQFFGPGTRLTVL.

This clonotype was recorded only once. This chain uses TRBV24-1 with TRBJ2-1; no reliable D call. Looked up from germline, CDR1 is KGHDR and CDR2 is SFDVKD. With 1 base removed from V and 9 bases from J, the gap between germline ends came to 6 bases. The CDR3 runs 12 residues. CDR3 DNA sequence: TGTGCCACCAGTGATTTACCCAGTGAGCAGTTCTTC. Encoded protein: CATSDLPSEQFF.

The chain links TRBV19 to TRBJ2-4; 10 bases map to TRBD1. CDR1 LNHDA and CDR2 SQIVND come from the germline V gene (reference sequence). V dropped 8 bases and J dropped 3; count of bases not matched to a gene: 4. CDR3 length: 14 amino acids. CDR3 loop: CASRTGGDKNIQYF. CDR3 coding DNA: TGTGCCAGTCGGACAGGGGGGGACAAAAACATTCAGTACTTC.

Many counts were recorded for this clonotype. The genes are TRBV5-1 and TRBJ2-3, with D possibly matching TRBD1 (6 bases). The CDR3 extends over 16 amino acids. The V end was cut by 0 bases, the J end by 6 bases, with 17 bases between. Per germline, CDR1 SGHRS and CDR2 YFSETQ. For the CDR3, the DNA is TGCGCCAGCAGCTTGGCGGAGGCTACTAGGGGGGATACGCAGTATTTT. It encodes CASSLAEATRGDTQYF.

V usage is TRBV12-3 or TRBV12-4 and J usage is TRBJ1-1; D might be TRBD1 (5 bases). V lost 2 bases and J lost 1, with 11 bases in between. CDR3 length: 15 residues. The CDR3 spells CASSLRGMGNTEAFF. The CDR3 DNA sequence: TGTGCCAGCAGTTTAAGGGGTATGGGGAACACTGAAGCTTTCTTT.

This clonotype appeared once. The chain uses TRBV7-8 and TRBJ2-7; D is unresolved. The CDR3 totals 13 residues. Germline V gene sequence: CDR1 SGHVS, CDR2 FQNEAQ. Trimming cost V 5 bases and J 6 bases, with 14 bases left between them. CDR3 in DNA: TGTGCCAGCAGCCGTACCGAAGGCCGCGAGCAGTACTTC. It yields the protein CASSRTEGREQYF.

Concerning this clonotype itself: The limits of the CDR3 on the DNA are not certain, so only TCRdb's listed CDR3 is given. The rearrangement uses TRBV27 and TRBJ2-5. The V gene's germline CDR1 is MNHEY and CDR2 SMNVEV (reference sequence). The CDR3 is 23 amino acids long, termini counted. CDR3: CASRMSAGAANEKLFFGSGTQYF.

This clonotype was recorded once. The chain is built from TRBV20-1 and TRBJ2-3, with D unclear. The germline V and J ends were trimmed by 3 bases and 6 bases, with 4 bases remaining between them. The CDR3 runs to 10 residues. Germline values: CDR1 DFQATT, CDR2 SNEGSKA (reference sequence). CDR3 protein: CSASRDTQYF. CDR3 sequence (DNA): TGCAGTGCTAGTCGGGATACGCAGTATTTT.

This clonotype was recorded a few times. The V and J genes are TRBV29-1 and TRBJ2-5; 7 bases fit TRBD2. The CDR3 consists of 14 residues. Germline V CDR1 and CDR2: SQVTM, ANQGSEA. V was clipped by 3 bases and J by 2 bases; unmatched bases: 6. The CDR3 DNA is TGCAGCGTTGACTTGGGACTACCTCAAGAGACCCAGTACTTC. Amino acids: CSVDLGLPQETQYF.

In the case of this clonotype: Germline and junction disagree at one end, which may indicate a read error. This chain connects TRBV24-1 to TRBJ2-1; D not resolved. The CDR3 extends over 12 amino acids. Germline CDR1 reads KGHDR; CDR2 reads SFDVKD. Here the CDR3 DNA reads TGTGCAACCAGTGGGCTGAACAATGAGCAGTTCTTC. Protein sequence: CATSGLNNEQFF.

A note on this clonotype: This is likely a read error, given that the CDR3 carries no conserved phenylalanine or tryptophan at its end. No DNA is shown, since the ends of the CDR3 on it are uncertain; the CDR3 is the one TCRdb lists. V and J are TRBV11-2 and TRBJ2-1; the DNA was not compared with TRBD1, the D call given in the table. In germline, CDR1 is SGHAT, CDR2 FQNNGV. Termini included, the CDR3 measures 10 amino acids. CDR3 sequence: CASSHGQGTL.